Below, 24 T cell receptor beta chains from the same sample are listed, as sequenced in a study of T-cell reconstitution after alpha-beta-depleted transplantation in children. As it was prepared, the TCRbeta library received unique molecular identifiers. TCRdb re-analysed the PCR reads in MiXCR, keeping a single row per CDR3 protein. The data show fewer than 20,000 distinct CDR3 sequences, about 7.6% seen once. The sequences come from PBMCs, mostly from graft donor cells, collected 60 days after TCRalphabeta/CD19-depleted stem cell transplant. Source of these receptors: a boy younger than two who had a stem cell transplant for Wiskott-Aldrich syndrome, so the T cells may come from the graft donor.

V is TRBV20-1 and J is TRBJ2-3, with D perhaps matching TRBD2 (7 bases). Per germline, CDR1 DFQATT and CDR2 SNEGSKA (reference sequence). The CDR3 consists of 14 residues. The V gene lost 6 bases and the J gene lost 6 bases, with 19 bases spanning the gap. The CDR3, as DNA: TGCAGTGCCAGGGAGGGGGACGCTCCCGATACGCAGTATTTT. The encoded protein is CSAREGDAPDTQYF.

The table lists this clonotype with many counts. J is TRBJ2-7 and V is TRBV6-1; D is ambiguous. The CDR3 length is 13 residues. The germline gives CDR1 MNHNS, CDR2 SASEGT. Trimming removed 1 base from V and 5 bases from J, with 9 bases in between. CDR3 region: CASSEVLSHEQYF. In DNA, the CDR3 is TGTGCCAGCAGTGAAGTCTTGAGCCACGAGCAGTACTTC.

This clonotype was counted at least ten times. The J gene is TRBJ2-1, the V gene TRBV12-3 or TRBV12-4; TRBD2 matches 7 bases. The CDR3 extends over 15 amino acids. V shed 10 bases and J 7 bases; nucleotides not matched to a gene: 16. The CDR3 DNA is TGTGCCACAGCAGGGAGGGGCGGGATGGTGAATGAGCAGTTCTTC. This sequence encodes CATAGRGGMVNEQFF.

This clonotype was detected ten times or more. The chain carries TRBV11-2 and TRBJ2-3; D gene unclear. Trimming pared 4 bases from V and 7 bases from J, leaving 12 bases between. There are 13 residues in the CDR3. The germline gives CDR1 SGHAT, CDR2 FQNNGV. The CDR3 sequence is CASSSDSGNTQYF. The CDR3 bases are TGTGCCAGCAGCTCCGACTCGGGCAATACGCAGTATTTT.

This clonotype was recorded many times. V is TRBV7-6 and J is TRBJ2-1; no reliable D call. This CDR3 contains 16 residues. Trimming took off 0 bases at V and 0 bases at J, with 9 bases between the two ends. Germline V CDR1 and CDR2: SGHVS, FNYEAQ. The CDR3 is CASSLAPSSSYNEQFF. CDR3 bases: TGTGCCAGCAGCTTAGCCCCCTCTAGCTCCTACAATGAGCAGTTCTTC. Based on the CDR3 plus reference TRBV7-6 and TRBJ2-1, the full variable domain is GAGVSQSPRYKVTKRGQDVALRCDPISGHVSLYWYRQALGQGPEFLTYFNYEAQQDKSGLPNDRFSAERPEGSISTLTIQRTEQRDSAMYRCASSLAPSSSYNEQFFGPGTRLTVL.

This clonotype rates as medium-sized. V gene TRBV20-1 combines with J gene TRBJ2-1; 9 nucleotides align to TRBD1. With 0 bases clipped from V and 1 base from J, the junction kept 4 bases outside the gene matches. The V gene's germline CDR1 is DFQATT and CDR2 SNEGSKA (reference sequence). The CDR3 totals 16 residues. CDR3 in DNA: TGCAGTGCTAGAGATCGGGGACAGGGATCCTACAATGAGCAGTTCTTC. Its translation is CSARDRGQGSYNEQFF.

The table lists this clonotype with many counts. The chain employs TRBV5-1 and TRBJ1-5; D gene unclear. CDR1 is SGHRS, CDR2 YFSETQ, per germline. V was clipped by 5 bases and J by 4 bases, with 10 bases between them. The length of the CDR3 is 13 residues. As DNA, the CDR3 is TGCGCCAGCAGTCCGACCCCAAATCAGCCCCAGCATTTT. Translation: CASSPTPNQPQHF.

This chain links TRBV14 with TRBJ2-7, with D perhaps TRBD2 (6 bases). The V gene lost 4 bases and the J gene lost 2 bases, with 15 bases spanning the gap. This CDR3 has 15 amino acids. CDR1 and CDR2 (germline): SGHDN, FVKESK. In nucleotides, the CDR3 is TGTGCCAGCAGCCCCCGGGGGTTCATCCCCTACGAGCAGTACTTC. As protein: CASSPRGFIPYEQYF.

The chain links TRBV11-1 to TRBJ2-1; D may be TRBD2 (6 bases). The CDR3 covers 15 residues. The V end was cut by 3 bases, the J end by 4 bases, with 13 bases between. The germline V gene encodes CDR1 SGHAT and CDR2 FQDESV (reference sequence). The CDR3 nucleotides are TGTGCCAGCAGCTTCCACCGGGAGAGGTACAATGAGCAGTTCTTC. As protein: CASSFHRERYNEQFF.

V usage is TRBV6-5 and J usage is TRBJ2-7, with 11 bases lining up with TRBD1. This CDR3 has 17 residues. With 6 bases clipped from V and 3 bases from J, the junction kept 13 bases outside the gene matches. Germline assignment: CDR1 MNHEY and CDR2 SVGAGI. CDR3 DNA: TGTGCCAGCAGCCGCAGGACAGGGGGCTCGATTGGCTACGAGCAGTACTTC. It encodes CASSRRTGGSIGYEQYF.

This clonotype is judged medium-sized. V is TRBV7-9 and J is TRBJ1-5, with a weak D call TRBD1 (5 bases). Trimming left V 5 bases short and J 1 base short, with 9 bases between. Germline V CDR1 and CDR2: SEHNR, FQNEAQ (reference sequence). The CDR3 is 14 residues long. DNA of the CDR3: TGTGCCAGCAGCGGATGGACAAGCAATCAGCCCCAGCATTTT. Its translation is CASSGWTSNQPQHF.

This clonotype occurred a few times. This chain uses TRBV10-2 with TRBJ1-5; D may be TRBD1 (5 bases). This CDR3 is 15 amino acids long. With 5 bases removed from V and 3 bases from J, the gap between germline ends came to 14 bases. Germline V gene data show CDR1 as WSHSY and CDR2 as SAAADI. CDR3 amino acids: CASSLGGFINQPQHF. The CDR3 nucleotides read TGCGCCAGCAGTCTCGGGGGATTTATCAATCAGCCCCAGCATTTT.

This clonotype showed up many times. The chain employs TRBV7-2 and TRBJ1-1, with unresolved D. V lost 5 bases, J lost 6 bases, and 10 bases lay in between. The germline V gene encodes CDR1 SGHTA and CDR2 FQGNSA. The CDR3 runs 12 residues. CDR3 nucleotide sequence: TGTGCCAGCAGCCGAGTCAGATCTGAAGCTTTCTTT. The encoded protein is CASSRVRSEAFF.

This clonotype is classed as medium-sized. The CDR3 DNA is TGTGCCAGCAGCTTCTCCAGGGGGCGGGTCACTGAAGCTTTCTTT. This translates into CASSFSRGRVTEAFF. This sequence joins TRBV7-9 and TRBJ1-1; TRBD1 matches 8 bases. The germline gives CDR1 SEHNR, CDR2 FQNEAQ (reference sequence). CDR3 length: 15 residues. Unmatched junction bases numbered 7, after V lost 3 bases and J lost 4 bases.

This clonotype was counted many times. CDR3: CASSYKKYMRQPQHF. The CDR3 DNA reads TGTGCCAGCAGCTATAAAAAATACATGCGCCAGCCCCAGCATTTT. The V gene is TRBV7-8, the J gene TRBJ1-5, with D hard to call. Trimming left V 4 bases short and J 7 bases short, with 17 bases between. CDR1 is SGHVS and CDR2 is FQNEAQ in the germline V gene. This CDR3 region has 15 residues.

The rearrangement joins TRBV7-2 to TRBJ2-5; D may be TRBD1 (6 bases). The V end lost 1 base, the J end lost 2 bases, and 11 bases lay between the germline ends. CDR1 and CDR2 from the germline V gene are SGHTA and FQGNSA. The CDR3 length is 15 residues. The CDR3 spells CASSLGARGQETQYF. The CDR3 nucleotides are TGTGCCAGCAGCTTAGGGGCAAGGGGGCAAGAGACCCAGTACTTC.

This clonotype has a count of ten or more. V is TRBV7-9 and J is TRBJ2-1; D unresolved. This CDR3 comprises 14 residues. Deletions cut 3 bases from V and 5 bases from J, with 11 bases between. Germline lookup yields CDR1 SEHNR and CDR2 FQNEAQ (reference sequence). CDR3 sequence reads: CASSFPTRNNEQFF. The CDR3 region has the DNA TGTGCCAGCAGCTTCCCGACTCGAAACAATGAGCAGTTCTTC.

This clonotype was seen only a few times. The chain carries TRBV7-9 and TRBJ2-1; D gene ambiguous. Trimming left V 3 bases short and J 0 bases short, with 6 bases between. CDR1 SEHNR and CDR2 FQNEAQ come from the germline V gene (reference sequence). This CDR3 comprises 14 residues. The CDR3 protein is CASSLETSYNEQFF. The CDR3, as DNA: TGTGCCAGCAGCTTGGAAACCTCCTACAATGAGCAGTTCTTC.

The table lists this clonotype with many counts. The chain uses TRBV28 and TRBJ1-2; unclear D gene. Germline V gene lookup returns CDR1 MDHEN and CDR2 SYDVKM. The V end lost 3 bases, the J end lost 5 bases, and 13 bases lay between the germline ends. CDR3 length: 14 amino acids. In DNA form, the CDR3 reads TGTGCCAGCAGTTTGGCGAGTGGGCTTTATGGCTACACCTTC. Its translation: CASSLASGLYGYTF.

This clonotype has more than one count but fewer than ten. The CDR3 here is CSARGRRGLPATNEKLFF. The CDR3 DNA is TGCAGTGCTAGAGGACGTAGGGGCCTGCCTGCAACTAATGAAAAACTGTTTTTT. The rearrangement links TRBV20-1 to TRBJ1-4, with D possibly TRBD1 on 5 matching bases. There are 18 residues in the CDR3. Germline lookup yields CDR1 DFQATT and CDR2 SNEGSKA (reference sequence). With 1 base removed from V and 0 bases from J, the gap between germline ends came to 18 bases.

There are many counts of this clonotype. This chain uses TRBV6-5 with TRBJ1-2; no clear D gene. The CDR3 has 14 residues. V was clipped by 0 bases and J by 5 bases, with 10 bases between them. Germline V CDR1 and CDR2: MNHEY, SVGAGI. This CDR3 is CASSYSAIGYGYTF. DNA for the CDR3: TGTGCCAGCAGTTACTCAGCGATTGGATATGGCTACACCTTC.

As to this clonotype: A single base separates this from a much larger clone, so it may be a read error. The V and J genes are TRBV29-1 and TRBJ1-1; D unresolved. The CDR3 is made up of 12 amino acids. Germline CDR1 is SQVTM and CDR2 is ANQGSEA. As DNA, the CDR3 is TGCAGCGTTGAAAGGGCAAACACTGAAGATTTCTTT. Its translation: CSVERANTEDFF.

This clonotype was seen ten or more times. The rearrangement uses TRBV30 and TRBJ2-3, with 8 positions matching TRBD2. The germline CDR1 and CDR2 sequences are GTSNPN and SVGIG (reference sequence). J was trimmed by 0 bases and V by 4 bases; bases with no gene match: 6. The CDR3 extends over 15 amino acids. In nucleotides, the CDR3 is TGTGCCTGGACCCAACTAGCGGCTAGCACAGATACGCAGTATTTT. It is translated as CAWTQLAASTDTQYF.

The chain carries TRBV7-9 and TRBJ2-3; D unresolved. The germline CDR1 and CDR2 sequences are SEHNR and FQNEAQ (reference sequence). The CDR3 runs to 12 residues. V was trimmed by 3 bases and J by 2 bases, leaving 3 bases between them. The CDR3 here is CASSFITDTQYF. CDR3 nucleotide sequence: TGTGCCAGCAGCTTCATCACAGATACGCAGTATTTT.